This T cell receptor beta chain derives from a study of blood T cell repertoires in COVID-19. The CDR3 is 16 residues long. Germline lookup yields CDR1 LGHNA and CDR2 YSLEER. Trimming removed 1 base from V and 3 bases from J; junction bases left unmatched: 4. Sequencing was performed with immunoSEQ multiplex PCR; in TCRdb, only in-frame clones are kept and a portion is missing. The sample lists some 130,000 clones, around four fifths occurring once. The sample comprised peripheral blood. The V and J genes are TRBV4-3 and TRBJ2-3; TRBD2 agrees at 10 bases. This TCR was sampled from a middle-aged man with active or convalescent COVID-19. CDR3 loop: CASSQASGGATDTQYF. The CDR3 DNA is TGCGCCAGCAGCCAAGCAAGCGGGGGGGCTACAGATACGCAGTATTTT.